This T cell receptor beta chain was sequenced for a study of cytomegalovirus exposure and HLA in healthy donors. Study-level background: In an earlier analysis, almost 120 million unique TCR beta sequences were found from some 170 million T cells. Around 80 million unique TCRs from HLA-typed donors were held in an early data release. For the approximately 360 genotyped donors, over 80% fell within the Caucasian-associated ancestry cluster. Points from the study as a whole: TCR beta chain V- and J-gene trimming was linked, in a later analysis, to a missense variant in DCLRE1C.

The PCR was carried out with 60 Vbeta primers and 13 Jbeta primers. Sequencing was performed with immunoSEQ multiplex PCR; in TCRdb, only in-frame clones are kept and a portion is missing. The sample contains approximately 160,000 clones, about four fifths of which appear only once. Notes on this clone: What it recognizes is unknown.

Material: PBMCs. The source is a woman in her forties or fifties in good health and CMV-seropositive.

CDR3: CASSQDRAGNQPQHF. DNA of the CDR3: TGCGCCAGCAGCCAAGATCGGGCAGGGAATCAGCCCCAGCATTTT. V and J are TRBV4-3 and TRBJ1-5; TRBD1 is a possible D gene (5 bases). The CDR3 spans 15 residues. Per the germline V gene, CDR1 is LGHNA and CDR2 is YSLEER. V shed 0 bases and J shed 4 bases, with 10 bases lying between them.